This T cell receptor beta chain was found in a study of identical twins. At least ten counts were recorded for this clonotype. No antigen is known for it. Points from the study as a whole: Invariant MAIT and iNKT cells are populations that could partly confound zero-insertion analyses.

MiXCR was run by TCRdb on the 5' RACE reads, yielding one entry per CDR3 protein. The data contain more than 650,000 distinct CDR3 sequences, roughly 6% of them singletons. Material: naive T cells sorted from blood. The TCR comes from a man aged 18 to 29 in good health.

The CDR3 nucleotides are TGCAGCGTCCCAGGGGCTAGCGGTGTCTACAATGAGCAGTTCTTC. Translation gives CSVPGASGVYNEQFF. V is TRBV29-1 and J is TRBJ2-1; TRBD2 might be the D (7 bases). CDR3 length: 15 residues. The V gene's germline CDR1 is SQVTM and CDR2 ANQGSEA. V shed 6 bases and J shed 3 bases, with 18 bases lying between them.